A selection of T cell receptor beta chains follows, all from one sample in a study of CD8+CD57+ T cells in acquired aplastic anemia. Using its own MiXCR run on the reads, TCRdb lists one record per CDR3 protein. Here the sample spans over 250,000 distinct CDR3 sequences, roughly 61% being singletons. Sequencing used sorted CD4+, CD8+, or CD8+CD57+ T cells (not recorded which) from PBMCs. Receptors were obtained from a human donor with aplastic anemia. The CDR3 runs from the conserved cysteine through the conserved F or W. D genes are given only for firm matches. The listing skips clone size in some rows; elsewhere it reads once, few, many or a size class.

size: .
V: TRBV19
D: .
J: TRBJ1-1
DNA: TGTGCCAGCACGTCCCGCATGAACACTGAAGCTTTCTTT
CDR3: CASTSRMNTEAFF

size: once
V: TRBV19
D: .
J: TRBJ2-1
DNA: TGTGCCAGTAGCGAGGGCAATGAGCAGTTCTTC
CDR3: CASSEGNEQFF

size: .
V: TRBV10-2
D: TRBD2
J: TRBJ2-3
DNA: TGCGCCAGCAGGACTAGCGGGGGGACCACAGATACGCAGTATTTT
CDR3: CASRTSGGTTDTQYF

size: many
V: TRBV2
D: .
J: TRBJ2-2
DNA: TGTGCCAGCAGAGAGGACTTGATAAACACCGGGGAGCTGTTTTTT
CDR3: CASREDLINTGELFF

size: .
V: TRBV7-2
D: TRBD1
J: TRBJ2-4
DNA: TGTGCCAGCAGCCCCCGGACAGGGTCGAAATACTTC
CDR3: CASSPRTGSKYF

size: once
V: TRBV29-1
D: .
J: TRBJ2-6
DNA: TGCAGCGTCTATACCTCTGGGGCCAACGTCCTGACTTTC
CDR3: CSVYTSGANVLTF

size: few
V: TRBV7-3
D: TRBD1
J: TRBJ2-3
DNA: TGTGCCAGCAGCTTAAGGACAGGGACAACAGATACGCAGTATTTT
CDR3: CASSLRTGTTDTQYF

size: .
V: TRBV20-1
D: TRBD1
J: TRBJ1-5
DNA: TGCAGTGCCCCGGACAGGTCACCTGCTCAGCCCCAGCATTTT
CDR3: CSAPDRSPAQPQHF

size: few
V: TRBV10-3
D: TRBD2
J: TRBJ2-1
DNA: TGTGCCATCAGTGAGTCGTGGACTAGCCGCGACAATGAGCAGTTCTTC
CDR3: CAISESWTSRDNEQFF

size: few
V: TRBV9
D: .
J: TRBJ1-6
DNA: TGTGCCAGCAGCGAGTACCCGTCCGTGGGAAATTCACCCCTCCACTTT
CDR3: CASSEYPSVGNSPLHF

size: many
V: TRBV9
D: .
J: TRBJ2-3
DNA: TGTGCCAGCAGTGTGGCCGGTAGCACAGATACGCAGTATTTT
CDR3: CASSVAGSTDTQYF

size: .
V: TRBV9
D: .
J: TRBJ2-3
DNA: TGTGCCAGCAGCGTAGTGGGGGGCTTAGATACGCAGTATTTT
CDR3: CASSVVGGLDTQYF

size: many
V: TRBV30
D: .
J: TRBJ2-1
DNA: TGTGCCTGGAGACAAAACAATGAGCAGTTCTTC
CDR3: CAWRQNNEQFF

size: many
V: TRBV7-3
D: .
J: TRBJ1-1
DNA: TGTGCCAGCAGTTCACAGGGTGGCACTGAAGCTTTCTTT
CDR3: CASSSQGGTEAFF

size: many
V: TRBV14
D: TRBD2
J: TRBJ2-3
DNA: TGTGCCAGCAGCCCCGGACTAGCGGGGCGCACAGATACGCAGTATTTT
CDR3: CASSPGLAGRTDTQYF

size: many
V: TRBV5-8
D: TRBD2
J: TRBJ2-3
DNA: TGTGCCAGCAGCTTGAAACTAGCGGGGGGGCGGGAGGCAGATACGCAGTATTTT
CDR3: CASSLKLAGGREADTQYF

size: once
V: TRBV29-1
D: .
J: TRBJ1-1
DNA: TGCAGCGTTGACCCTAAAACAGAGGGCACTGAAGCTTTCTTT
CDR3: CSVDPKTEGTEAFF

size: .
V: TRBV2
D: TRBD1
J: TRBJ1-3
DNA: TGTGCCAGCAGTGAAAGGTCGGGACAGGGTATGGGCACCATATATTTT
CDR3: CASSERSGQGMGTIYF

size: .
V: TRBV29-1
D: .
J: TRBJ2-6
DNA: TGCAGCGTACAAGGGTCCAACGTCCTGACTTTC
CDR3: CSVQGSNVLTF

size: .
V: TRBV10-1
D: TRBD2
J: TRBJ2-1
DNA: TGCGCCAGCAGTGGGGCTAGCGGGGGGGTTCGTGAGCAGTTCTTC
CDR3: CASSGASGGVREQFF

size: once
V: TRBV9
D: TRBD1
J: TRBJ1-2
DNA: TGTGCCAGCAGCACGACAGGGGACGGCTCCGCCGGAGGAAGGAGGAATGGCTACACCTTC
CDR3: CASSTTGDGSAGGRRNGYTF

size: .
V: TRBV10-3
D: TRBD1
J: TRBJ1-2
DNA: TGTGCCATCCGGAGGGAAGGGGGCACTGGCTACACCTTC
CDR3: CAIRREGGTGYTF

size: .
V: TRBV20-1
D: .
J: TRBJ2-2
DNA: TGCAGTGCCGAGGCCGGGGAGCTGTTTTTT
CDR3: CSAEAGELFF

size: many
V: TRBV5-6
D: .
J: TRBJ1-1
DNA: TGTGCCAGCAGCTTGGAGGTTTGGGGGCGAAACACTGAAGCTTTCTTT
CDR3: CASSLEVWGRNTEAFF

size: .
V: TRBV9
D: .
J: TRBJ1-2
DNA: TGTGCCAGCAGCGTAGATTCGGGGCTTCGTTATGGCTACACCTTC
CDR3: CASSVDSGLRYGYTF

size: many
V: TRBV29-1
D: .
J: TRBJ1-2
DNA: TGCAGCGTTGACGATTGGGTTACGGGAACTAACTATGGCTACACCTTC
CDR3: CSVDDWVTGTNYGYTF

size: many
V: TRBV3-1
D: TRBD2
J: TRBJ2-7
DNA: TGTGCCAGCGGGCAACTAGCGGGAAACGAGCAGTACTTC
CDR3: CASGQLAGNEQYF

size: .
V: TRBV12-3/TRBV12-4
D: TRBD1
J: TRBJ1-3
DNA: TGTGCCAGCAGTTTTTTCGGGGTACTAGGACAGGTCCCCCCTGGAAACACCATATATTTT
CDR3: CASSFFGVLGQVPPGNTIYF

size: many
V: TRBV27
D: .
J: TRBJ2-1
DNA: TGTGCCAGCAGTCCCCCGCGTGGGGGATTCGACAATGAGCAGTTCTTC
CDR3: CASSPPRGGFDNEQFF

size: .
V: TRBV2
D: .
J: TRBJ2-1
DNA: TGTGCCAGCAAACGAACAGGATCGAGCTCCTACAATGAGCAGTTCTTC
CDR3: CASKRTGSSSYNEQFF

size: .
V: TRBV19
D: TRBD1
J: TRBJ1-1
DNA: TGTGCCAGCAGCCTGTCCCAGGGGGCCTTAAACACTGAAGCTTTCTTT
CDR3: CASSLSQGALNTEAFF

size: .
V: TRBV7-3
D: TRBD1
J: TRBJ1-5
DNA: TGTGCCAGCAGCCGAACAGGGGGCGCGAGCAATCAGCCCCAGCATTTT
CDR3: CASSRTGGASNQPQHF

size: .
V: TRBV20-1
D: .
J: TRBJ2-1
DNA: TGCAGTGTAAGAGGGCAGGGTTCCTACAATGAGCAGTTCTTC
CDR3: CSVRGQGSYNEQFF

size: many
V: TRBV9
D: .
J: TRBJ2-1
DNA: TGTGCCAGCAGCGTAGCTAGCGCGTTGAGCTCCTACAATGAGCAGTTCTTC
CDR3: CASSVASALSSYNEQFF

size: .
V: TRBV5-6
D: .
J: TRBJ2-3
DNA: TGTGCCAGCAGCATATACTACATAGTGGACACGCAGTATTTT
CDR3: CASSIYYIVDTQYF

size: .
V: TRBV7-2
D: .
J: TRBJ2-1
DNA: TGTGCCAGCAGCTCACTCAGGGGACAACAGGACAATGAGCAGTTCTTC
CDR3: CASSSLRGQQDNEQFF

size: .
V: TRBV20-1
D: TRBD1
J: TRBJ1-1
DNA: TGCAGTGCTAGAGGAACAGGGGGCCTTCCCATGAACACTGAAGCTTTCTTT
CDR3: CSARGTGGLPMNTEAFF

size: .
V: TRBV10-3
D: .
J: TRBJ1-5
DNA: TGTGCCATCAGTGAGTCGACGCGCGGTGGTAATCAGCCCCAGCATTTT
CDR3: CAISESTRGGNQPQHF

size: few
V: TRBV19
D: .
J: TRBJ1-6
DNA: TGTGCCAGTAGTTGGGAGGCGGGGGATTCACCCCTCCACTTT
CDR3: CASSWEAGDSPLHF

size: once
V: TRBV15
D: TRBD2
J: TRBJ2-1
DNA: TGTGCCACCAGCGGCTCCGGGGAGGGGCGAAGCTCCTACAATGAGCAGTTCTTC
CDR3: CATSGSGEGRSSYNEQFF

size: .
V: TRBV10-3
D: TRBD1
J: TRBJ1-1
DNA: TGTGCCACCCTTGGACAGGGGAACACTGAAGCTTTCTTT
CDR3: CATLGQGNTEAFF

size: few
V: TRBV10-3
D: TRBD1
J: TRBJ1-1
DNA: TGTGCCATCAGGACAGGGATAAACACTGAAGCTTTCTTT
CDR3: CAIRTGINTEAFF

size: .
V: TRBV20-1
D: .
J: TRBJ2-3
DNA: TGCAGTGCTAGAGATTCCTTGCGAGGACTCTCTGGGTGGGCAGATACGCAGTATTTT
CDR3: CSARDSLRGLSGWADTQYF

size: .
V: TRBV19
D: TRBD1
J: TRBJ2-4
DNA: TGTGCCAGTAGTCTGGGACAGGGGTGGGGGGACCGAAACATTCAGTACTTC
CDR3: CASSLGQGWGDRNIQYF

size: many
V: TRBV5-1
D: TRBD1
J: TRBJ2-1
DNA: TGCGCCAGCAGCATCCAGAGGGGACAGGGGAGAGGCAATGAGCAGTTCTTC
CDR3: CASSIQRGQGRGNEQFF